The clone carrying this T cell receptor beta chain was detected many times. Its antigen is not known. Every sample yielded at least 7 million isolated PBMCs. The CDR3 is 12 residues long. The germline CDR1 and CDR2 sequences are SQVTM and ANQGSEA. V was clipped by 2 bases and J by 6 bases, with 11 bases between them. A second roughly 7 to 12 cycle PCR used barcoded and J-beta primers. Tagging of each cDNA molecule was performed by a template-switch adaptor with 12 random nucleotides. In TCRdb, the 5' RACE reads were re-called with MiXCR into one record per CDR3 protein. The sample lists about 900,000 distinct CDR3 sequences, around 49% occurring once. This entry comes from a study of blood T cells in healthy people across ages. Findings of the study overall: A strong correlation was seen between TCR beta diversity and naive T cell percentage. There were more naive CD4+ cells and higher diversity in long-lived donors than in aged donors.

The sequenced material came from blood. The V call is TRBV29-1, the J call TRBJ2-7; a weak D match, TRBD1 (6 bases). The origin of this receptor is a man aged 25-45 years in good health. CDR3 sequence reads: CSVESAGAEQYF. Here the CDR3 DNA reads TGCAGCGTTGAAAGTGCAGGGGCCGAGCAGTACTTC.